This note documents a single TCR beta chain sequence. Its antigen is still unknown. Because the CDR3's place on the DNA is in doubt, the DNA is left out and the CDR3 is given as listed by TCRdb. These data are taken from a study of cytomegalovirus exposure and HLA in healthy donors. The study, taken as a whole, reports: TCR beta sequences reportedly predicted most subjects' HLA-A and HLA-B alleles accurately.

The CDR3 is 13 amino acids long, termini counted. The germline V gene has CDR1 SGHTA and CDR2 FQGNSA. Both 60 Vbeta primers and 13 Jbeta primers went into the PCR. Sequencing used immunoSEQ multiplex PCR; TCRdb keeps in-frame clones, though not all of them. The table has fewer than 70,000 clones, 55% to 75% seen once. Input material: PBMCs. This sequence joins TRBV7-2 and TRBJ2-2; the table assigns TRBD2, which was not confirmed against the DNA. This sequence originates from a woman in her 30s in good health and CMV-seronegative. CDR3: CASSFGEGGELFF.